The following is a TCR beta chain sequence with its context. This sample stems from a study of control samples from healthy donors and cancer patients. The method was immunoSEQ multiplex PCR; TCRdb's version includes in-frame clones alone and lacks a portion of them. The sample has tens of thousands of clones, roughly 93% seen once. Germline V gene data show CDR1 as SGHTA and CDR2 as FQGNSA. J lost 10 bases, V lost 0 bases, and 6 bases had no gene match. There are 16 residues in the CDR3. Input material: PBMCs. The source of this sequence is a woman aged 40 to 50 with lung cancer. This chain joins TRBV7-2 and TRBJ1-6; 10 nucleotides line up with TRBD1. The chain's CDR3 is CASSLASRTGGSPLHF. CDR3 in DNA: TGTGCCAGCAGCTTAGCGTCTAGGACAGGGGGGTCACCCCTCCACTTT.